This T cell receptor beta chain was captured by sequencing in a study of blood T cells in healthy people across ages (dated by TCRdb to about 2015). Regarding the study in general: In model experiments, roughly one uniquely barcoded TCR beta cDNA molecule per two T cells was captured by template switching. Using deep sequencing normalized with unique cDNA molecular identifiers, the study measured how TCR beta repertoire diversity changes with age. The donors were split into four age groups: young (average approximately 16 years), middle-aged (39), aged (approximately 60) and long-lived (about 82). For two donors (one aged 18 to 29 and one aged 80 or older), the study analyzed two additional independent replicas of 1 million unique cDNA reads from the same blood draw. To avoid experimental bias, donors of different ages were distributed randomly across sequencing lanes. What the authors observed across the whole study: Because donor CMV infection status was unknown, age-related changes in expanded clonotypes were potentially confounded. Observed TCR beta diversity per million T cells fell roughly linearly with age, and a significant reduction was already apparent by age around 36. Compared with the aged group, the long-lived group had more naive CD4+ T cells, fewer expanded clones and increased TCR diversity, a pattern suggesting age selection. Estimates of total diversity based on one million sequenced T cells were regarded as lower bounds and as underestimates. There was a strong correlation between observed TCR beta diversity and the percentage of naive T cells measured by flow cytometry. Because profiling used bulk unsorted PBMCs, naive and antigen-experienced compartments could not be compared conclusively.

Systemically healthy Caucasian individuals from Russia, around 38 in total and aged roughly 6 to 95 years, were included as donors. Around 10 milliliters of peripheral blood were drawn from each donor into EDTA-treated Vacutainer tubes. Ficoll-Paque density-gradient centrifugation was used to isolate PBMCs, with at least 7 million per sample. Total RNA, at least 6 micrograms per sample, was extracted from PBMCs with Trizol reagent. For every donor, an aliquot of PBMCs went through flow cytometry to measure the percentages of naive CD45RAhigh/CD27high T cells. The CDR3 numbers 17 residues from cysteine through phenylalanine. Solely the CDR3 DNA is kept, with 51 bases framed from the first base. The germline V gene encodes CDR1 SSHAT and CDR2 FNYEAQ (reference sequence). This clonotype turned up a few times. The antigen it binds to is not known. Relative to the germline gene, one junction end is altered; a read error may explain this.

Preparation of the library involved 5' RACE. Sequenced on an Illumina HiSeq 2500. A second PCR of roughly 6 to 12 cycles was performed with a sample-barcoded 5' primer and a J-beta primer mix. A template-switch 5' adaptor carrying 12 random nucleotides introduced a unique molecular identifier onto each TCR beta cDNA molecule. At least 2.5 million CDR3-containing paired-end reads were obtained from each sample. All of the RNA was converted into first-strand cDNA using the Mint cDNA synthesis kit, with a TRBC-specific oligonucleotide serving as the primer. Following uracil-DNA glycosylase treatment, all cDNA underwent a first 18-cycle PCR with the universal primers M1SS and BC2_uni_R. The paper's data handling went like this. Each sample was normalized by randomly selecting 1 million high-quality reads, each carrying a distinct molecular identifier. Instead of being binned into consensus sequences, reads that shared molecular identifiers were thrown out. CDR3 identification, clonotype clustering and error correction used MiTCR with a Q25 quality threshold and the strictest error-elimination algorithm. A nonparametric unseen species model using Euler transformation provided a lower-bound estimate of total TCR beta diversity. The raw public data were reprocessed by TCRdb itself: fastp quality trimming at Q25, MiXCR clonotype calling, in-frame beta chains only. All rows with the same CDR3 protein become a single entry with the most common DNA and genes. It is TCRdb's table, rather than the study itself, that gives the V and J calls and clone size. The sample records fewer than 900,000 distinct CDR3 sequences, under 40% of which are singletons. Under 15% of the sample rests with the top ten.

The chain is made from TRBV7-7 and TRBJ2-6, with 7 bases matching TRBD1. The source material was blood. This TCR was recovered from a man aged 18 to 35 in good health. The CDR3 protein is CASSSGTDFSGANVLTF. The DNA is TGTGCTAGCAGCTCCGGGACAGACTTCTCTGGGGCCAACGTCCTGACTTTC.